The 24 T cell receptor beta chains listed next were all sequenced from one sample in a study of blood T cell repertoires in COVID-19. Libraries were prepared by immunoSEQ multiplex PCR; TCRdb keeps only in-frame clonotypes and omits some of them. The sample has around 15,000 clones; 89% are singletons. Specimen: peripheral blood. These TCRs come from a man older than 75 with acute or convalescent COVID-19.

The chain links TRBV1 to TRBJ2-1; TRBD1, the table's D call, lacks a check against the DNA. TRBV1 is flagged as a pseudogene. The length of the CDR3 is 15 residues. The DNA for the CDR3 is TGCACCAGCAGCCGCAGGCAAAGCTCCTACAATGAGCAGTTCTTC. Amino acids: CTSSRRQSSYNEQFF.

The CDR3 loop reads CATSDSRTLDNEQFF. The CDR3 DNA is TGTGCCACCAGTGATTCCCGGACACTTGACAATGAGCAGTTCTTC. J is TRBJ2-1 and V is TRBV24-1; TRBD1 might be the D (5 bases). Trimming left V 2 bases short and J 5 bases short, with 12 bases between. The CDR3 is 15 residues long. Germline assignment: CDR1 KGHDR and CDR2 SFDVKD.

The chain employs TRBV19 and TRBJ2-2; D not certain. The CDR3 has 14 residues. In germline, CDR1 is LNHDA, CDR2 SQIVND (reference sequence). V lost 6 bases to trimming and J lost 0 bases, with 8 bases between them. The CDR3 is CASRNQANTGELFF. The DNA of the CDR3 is TGTGCCAGTAGGAACCAGGCGAACACCGGGGAGCTGTTTTTT.

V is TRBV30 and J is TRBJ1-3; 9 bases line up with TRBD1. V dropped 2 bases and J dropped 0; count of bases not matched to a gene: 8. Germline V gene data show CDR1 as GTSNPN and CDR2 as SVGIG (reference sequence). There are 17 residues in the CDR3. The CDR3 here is CAWSTRTGAISGNTIYF. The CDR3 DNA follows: TGTGCCTGGAGTACCCGGACAGGGGCAATCTCTGGAAACACCATATATTTT.

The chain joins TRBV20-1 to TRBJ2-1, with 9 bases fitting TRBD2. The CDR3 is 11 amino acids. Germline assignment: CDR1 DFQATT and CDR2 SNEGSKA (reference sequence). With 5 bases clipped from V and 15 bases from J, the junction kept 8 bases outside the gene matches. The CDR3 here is CSAELAGLGFF. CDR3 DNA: TGCAGTGCTGAACTAGCGGGCCTGGGGTTCTTC.

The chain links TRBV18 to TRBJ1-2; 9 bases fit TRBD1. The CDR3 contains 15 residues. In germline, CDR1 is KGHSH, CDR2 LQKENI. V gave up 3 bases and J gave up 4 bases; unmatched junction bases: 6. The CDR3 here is CASSPRQGGTYGYTF. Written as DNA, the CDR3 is TGTGCCAGCTCACCCCGACAGGGGGGAACCTATGGCTACACCTTC.

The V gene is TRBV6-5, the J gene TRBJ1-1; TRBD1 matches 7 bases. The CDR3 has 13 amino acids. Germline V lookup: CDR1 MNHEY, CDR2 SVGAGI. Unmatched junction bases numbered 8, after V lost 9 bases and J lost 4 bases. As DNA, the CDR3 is TGTGCCAGTTCACAGGGGATGGGCACTGAAGCTTTCTTT. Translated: CASSQGMGTEAFF.

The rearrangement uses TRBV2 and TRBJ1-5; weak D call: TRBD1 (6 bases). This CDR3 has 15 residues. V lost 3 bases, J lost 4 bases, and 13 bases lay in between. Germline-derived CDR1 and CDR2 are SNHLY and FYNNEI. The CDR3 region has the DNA TGTGCCAGCAGTGAGCGGGGGGCCGATAATCAGCCCCAGCATTTT. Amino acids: CASSERGADNQPQHF.

CDR3 sequence (DNA): TGCAGCGTCGGACAGTTGAACACTGAAGCTTTCTTT. Encoded protein: CSVGQLNTEAFF. The J gene is TRBJ1-1, the V gene TRBV29-1; D is perhaps TRBD1 (6 bases). Trimming shortened V by 6 bases and J by 0 bases, and 8 bases separated the two germline ends. Germline loops: CDR1 SQVTM, CDR2 ANQGSEA. The CDR3 has 12 residues.

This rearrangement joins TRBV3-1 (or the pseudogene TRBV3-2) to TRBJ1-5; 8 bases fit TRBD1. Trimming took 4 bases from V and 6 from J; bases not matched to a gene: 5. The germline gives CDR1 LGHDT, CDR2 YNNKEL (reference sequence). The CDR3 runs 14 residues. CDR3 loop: CASSLRQGSQPQHF. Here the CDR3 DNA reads TGTGCCAGCAGCCTAAGACAGGGGAGTCAGCCCCAGCATTTT.

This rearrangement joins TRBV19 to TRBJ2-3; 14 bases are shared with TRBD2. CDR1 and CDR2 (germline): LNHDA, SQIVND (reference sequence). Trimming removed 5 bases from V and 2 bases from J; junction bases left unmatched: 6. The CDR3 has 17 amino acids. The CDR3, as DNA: TGTGCCAGTAGTTGGACTAGCGGGGGGATTATCACAGATACGCAGTATTTT. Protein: CASSWTSGGIITDTQYF.

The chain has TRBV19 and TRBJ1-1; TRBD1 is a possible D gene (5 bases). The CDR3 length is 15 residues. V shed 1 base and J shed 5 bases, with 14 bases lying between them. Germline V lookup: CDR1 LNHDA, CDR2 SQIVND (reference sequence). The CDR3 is CASSIGVRGLTEAFF. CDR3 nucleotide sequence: TGTGCCAGTAGTATAGGGGTTCGGGGGTTGACTGAAGCTTTCTTT. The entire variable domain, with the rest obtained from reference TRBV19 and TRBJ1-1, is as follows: DGGITQSPKYLFRKEGQNVTLSCEQNLNHDAMYWYRQDPGQGLRLIYYSQIVNDFQKGDIAEGYSVSREKKESFPLTVTSAQKNPTAFYLCASSIGVRGLTEAFFGQGTRLTVV.

Here the CDR3 DNA reads TGTGCCAGCAGCCAATTTGGACAGGGGGAGCAGCCCCAGCATTTT. It yields the protein CASSQFGQGEQPQHF. The rearrangement joins TRBV3-1 (or the pseudogene TRBV3-2) to TRBJ1-5; 10 nucleotides agree with TRBD1. Germline loops: CDR1 LGHDT, CDR2 YNNKEL (reference sequence). This CDR3 has 15 residues. V shed 2 bases and J 7 bases; nucleotides not matched to a gene: 5.

CDR3 coding DNA: TGTGCCAGCAGTTGGGGGGGTACAGACGAGCAGTACTTC. As protein: CASSWGGTDEQYF. The rearrangement uses TRBV6-6 and TRBJ2-7; TRBD2 matches at 7 bases. The V and J ends lost 4 bases and 5 bases, in that order; junction bases with no gene match: 5. The CDR3 spans 13 residues. Germline V gives CDR1 MNHNY, CDR2 SVGAGI (reference sequence).

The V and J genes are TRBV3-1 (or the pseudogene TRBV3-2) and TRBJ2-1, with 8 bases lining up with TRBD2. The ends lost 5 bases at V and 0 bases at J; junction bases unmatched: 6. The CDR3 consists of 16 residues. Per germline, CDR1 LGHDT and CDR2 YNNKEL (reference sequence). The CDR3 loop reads CASSNSGGRSYNEQFF. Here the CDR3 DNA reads TGTGCCAGCAGCAACAGCGGGGGCCGCTCCTACAATGAGCAGTTCTTC.

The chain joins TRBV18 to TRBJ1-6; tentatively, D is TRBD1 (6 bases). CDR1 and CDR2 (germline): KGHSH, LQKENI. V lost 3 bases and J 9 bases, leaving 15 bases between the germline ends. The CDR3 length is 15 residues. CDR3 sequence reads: CASSPSRDISSPLHF. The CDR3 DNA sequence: TGTGCCAGCTCACCCTCCAGGGACATTTCTTCACCCCTCCACTTT.

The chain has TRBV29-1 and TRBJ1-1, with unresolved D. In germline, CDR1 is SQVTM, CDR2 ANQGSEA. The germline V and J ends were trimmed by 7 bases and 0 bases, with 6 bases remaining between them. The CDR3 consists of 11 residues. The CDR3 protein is CSAELNTEAFF. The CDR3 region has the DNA TGCAGCGCCGAGTTGAACACTGAAGCTTTCTTT.

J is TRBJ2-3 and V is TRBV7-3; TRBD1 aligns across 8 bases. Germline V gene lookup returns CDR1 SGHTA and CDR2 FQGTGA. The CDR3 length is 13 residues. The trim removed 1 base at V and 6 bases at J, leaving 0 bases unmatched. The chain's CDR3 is CASSLNRGDTQYF. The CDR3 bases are TGTGCCAGCAGCTTAAACAGGGGGGATACGCAGTATTTT.

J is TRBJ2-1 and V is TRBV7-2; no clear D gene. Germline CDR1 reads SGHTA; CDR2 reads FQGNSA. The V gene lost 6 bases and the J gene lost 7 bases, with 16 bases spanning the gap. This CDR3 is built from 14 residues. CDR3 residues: CASSPNLIWNEQFF. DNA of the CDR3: TGTGCCAGCAGTCCTAACCTTATATGGAATGAGCAGTTCTTC.

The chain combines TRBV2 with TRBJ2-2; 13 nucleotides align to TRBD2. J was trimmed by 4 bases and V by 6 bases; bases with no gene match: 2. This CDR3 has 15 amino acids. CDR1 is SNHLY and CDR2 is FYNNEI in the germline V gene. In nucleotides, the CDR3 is TGTGCCAGCAGGCGACTAGCGGGGGGCACCGGGGAGCTGTTTTTT. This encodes CASRRLAGGTGELFF.

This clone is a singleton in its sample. The CDR3 reads CASSANRGEQYF. The CDR3 DNA reads as TGTGCCAGCAGTGCCAACCGAGGGGAGCAGTACTTC. The V call is TRBV27, the J call TRBJ2-7; D is perhaps TRBD2 (5 bases). The V gene lost 5 bases and the J gene lost 7 bases, with 12 bases spanning the gap. Germline V gives CDR1 MNHEY, CDR2 SMNVEV (reference sequence). This CDR3 has 12 amino acids.

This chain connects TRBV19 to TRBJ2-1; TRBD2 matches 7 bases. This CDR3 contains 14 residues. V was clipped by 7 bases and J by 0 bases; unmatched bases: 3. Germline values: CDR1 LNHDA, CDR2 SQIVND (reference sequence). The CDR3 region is CASMRGSSYNEQFF. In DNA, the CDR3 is TGTGCCAGTATGCGCGGGAGCTCCTACAATGAGCAGTTCTTC.

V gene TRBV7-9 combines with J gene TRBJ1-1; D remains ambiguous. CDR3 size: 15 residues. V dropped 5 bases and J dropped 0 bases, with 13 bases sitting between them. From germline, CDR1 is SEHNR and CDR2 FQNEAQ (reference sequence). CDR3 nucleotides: TGTGCCAGCAGCCCCCTCCCCCCTATGAACACTGAAGCTTTCTTT. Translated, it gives CASSPLPPMNTEAFF. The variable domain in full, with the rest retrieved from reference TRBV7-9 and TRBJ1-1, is DTGVSQNPRHKITKRGQNVTFRCDPISEHNRLYWYRQTLGQGPEFLTYFQNEAQLEKSRLLSDRFSAERPKGSFSTLEIQRTEQGDSAMYLCASSPLPPMNTEAFFGQGTRLTVV.

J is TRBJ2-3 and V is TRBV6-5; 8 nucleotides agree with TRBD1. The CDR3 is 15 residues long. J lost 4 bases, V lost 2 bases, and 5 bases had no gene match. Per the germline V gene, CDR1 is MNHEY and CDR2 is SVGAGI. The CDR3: CASSYGQGIPDTQYF. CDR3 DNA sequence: TGTGCCAGCAGTTACGGACAGGGTATCCCAGATACGCAGTATTTT.